This T cell receptor beta chain derives from a study of PD-L1 blockade in urothelial cancer. At the level of the study: Before enrollment, 0 to 3 chemotherapy regimens had been given to patients. At 3 weeks after treatment start (second dose) and again at 6 weeks, blood was analyzed. T cell content in blood samples showed a median of around 140,000.

Samples spanned pretreatment and treatment, with 1 to 8 time points per patient. This CDR3 is 15 amino acids long. Germline CDR1 is LNHDA and CDR2 is SQIVND (reference sequence). With 3 bases clipped from V and 5 bases from J, the junction kept 10 bases outside the gene matches. The sample holds one count of this clone. Clones were read by immunoSEQ multiplex PCR, and TCRdb kept only the in-frame ones, dropping some. The repertoire holds around 100,000 clones, with 90% to 95% as singletons. This chain connects TRBV19 to TRBJ2-7, with 7 bases fitting TRBD2. Here the sequenced sample was PBMCs, taken around atezolizumab (anti-PD-L1) treatment. The source of this sequence is a woman over 75 with urothelial cancer. CDR3 DNA sequence: TGTGCCAGTAGTATCCTCCCGCGGGAGAGGAACGAGCAGTACTTC. Its translation is CASSILPRERNEQYF.